These T cell receptor beta chains were read from a single sample in a study of blood T cells in healthy people across ages. From the 5' RACE reads, TCRdb called clonotypes with MiXCR, one entry per CDR3 protein. The sample lists about 1.6 million distinct CDR3 sequences; around 36% were seen once. Sequencing used blood. These receptors were collected from a woman between 25 and 40 years old in good health. Both conserved end residues are part of each CDR3. Fields, in order: J gene, D gene, V gene, clone size, CDR3 protein, CDR3 DNA. A D gene is named only where the DNA matches it firmly. Where a row states a size, it is once, few, many or the class of an expanded clone; other rows omit it.

TRBJ2-3,TRBD1,TRBV7-6,.,CASSSDHLTGASTDTQYF,TGTGCCAGCAGCTCGGATCACTTGACAGGGGCTAGCACAGATACGCAGTATTTT
TRBJ1-1,TRBD1,TRBV12-3/TRBV12-4,few,CASSPQTGKTEAFF,TGTGCCAGCAGTCCCCAGACAGGGAAGACTGAAGCTTTCTTT
TRBJ2-7,.,TRBV4-1,few,CASSQVRDSEQYF,TGCGCCAGCAGCCAAGTCCGGGACTCCGAGCAGTACTTC
TRBJ1-2,.,TRBV3-1,.,CAPRPAGDYGYTF,TGTGCCCCCAGGCCCGCGGGGGACTATGGCTACACCTTC
TRBJ1-1,.,TRBV4-1,.,CASSPLFGDSGDTEAFF,TGCGCCAGCAGCCCCCTCTTTGGGGATAGCGGAGACACTGAAGCTTTCTTT
TRBJ2-1,TRBD2,TRBV27,.,CASSTSVLAGGNNEQFF,TGTGCCAGCAGCACCTCGGTACTAGCGGGAGGAAACAATGAGCAGTTCTTC
TRBJ2-3,.,TRBV7-2,few,CASTPEGLIDTQYF,TGTGCCAGCACCCCGGAGGGTCTGATAGATACGCAGTATTTT
TRBJ2-1,TRBD1,TRBV12-3/TRBV12-4,.,CASSRTGEISEQFF,TGTGCCAGCAGCCGGACAGGGGAGATCAGTGAGCAGTTCTTC
TRBJ1-6,TRBD1,TRBV9,once,CASSPGTGYSPLHF,TGTGCCAGCAGCCCCGGGACAGGGTATTCACCCCTCCACTTT
TRBJ2-5,.,TRBV29-1,many,CSVGGNSETQYF,TGCAGCGTTGGGGGAAATTCAGAGACCCAGTACTTC
TRBJ1-6,TRBD1,TRBV4-2,.,CASSQDPGTGDSPLHF,TGTGCCAGCAGCCAGGATCCCGGGACAGGGGATTCACCCCTCCACTTT
TRBJ1-1,.,TRBV12-3/TRBV12-4,.,CASSSGLSGTEAFF,TGTGCCAGCAGTTCCGGGCTCTCGGGAACTGAAGCTTTCTTT
TRBJ2-5,TRBD2,TRBV11-2,.,CASSLDGLAGGGETQYF,TGTGCCAGCAGCTTAGACGGGCTAGCGGGGGGTGGAGAGACCCAGTACTTC
TRBJ1-1,.,TRBV10-3,many,CAISEGRDTEAFF,TGTGCCATCAGTGAAGGTAGGGACACTGAAGCTTTCTTT
TRBJ2-1,TRBD1,TRBV6-5,.,CASSYSWTGVYNEQFF,TGTGCCAGCAGTTACTCTTGGACAGGGGTATACAATGAGCAGTTCTTC
TRBJ2-7,TRBD1,TRBV28,.,CASSFGTGLSYEQYF,TGTGCCAGCAGTTTTGGGACAGGGCTCTCCTACGAGCAGTACTTC
TRBJ2-3,.,TRBV12-3/TRBV12-4,many,CASSLGVNPYTDTQYF,TGTGCCAGCAGTTTAGGGGTCAATCCGTACACAGATACGCAGTATTTT
TRBJ1-2,.,TRBV2,.,CASSHYRERAYGYTF,TGTGCCAGCAGCCACTACAGGGAACGCGCCTATGGCTACACCTTC
TRBJ2-3,.,TRBV5-1,.,CASSLDFSGDTQYF,TGCGCCAGCAGCTTGGATTTCTCGGGGGATACGCAGTATTTT
TRBJ1-5,.,TRBV27,once,CASSIKGVPTSNQPQHF,TGTGCCAGCAGTATAAAGGGAGTCCCGACTAGCAATCAGCCCCAGCATTTT
TRBJ2-1,.,TRBV27,.,CASIQLGEKGHNEQFF,TGTGCCAGCATCCAATTGGGGGAAAAGGGCCACAATGAGCAGTTCTTC
TRBJ1-1,.,TRBV7-9,.,CASSRPWGGNTEAFF,TGTGCCAGCAGCCGGCCCTGGGGGGGAAATACTGAAGCTTTCTTT
TRBJ2-7,.,TRBV11-2,.,CASSFSPGAPYEQYF,TGTGCCAGCAGCTTTTCCCCGGGGGCGCCTTACGAGCAGTACTTC
TRBJ2-7,TRBD2,TRBV11-2,.,CASSYWTSGRSEQYF,TGTGCCAGCAGCTACTGGACTAGCGGGAGATCCGAGCAGTACTTC
TRBJ2-7,.,TRBV18,.,CASSPTGVGKQYF,TGTGCCAGCTCGCCGACGGGGGTTGGGAAGCAGTACTTC
TRBJ2-1,TRBD1,TRBV24-1,.,CATSDPDRGLSYNEQFF,TGTGCCACCAGTGACCCTGACAGGGGGCTCTCCTACAATGAGCAGTTCTTC
TRBJ2-7,TRBD1,TRBV20-1,.,CSARVGTGMAYEQYF,TGCAGTGCTAGAGTCGGGACAGGGATGGCCTACGAGCAGTACTTC
TRBJ2-1,.,TRBV7-8,.,CASSLVEGGTEQFF,TGTGCCAGCAGCTTAGTTGAAGGGGGGACAGAGCAGTTCTTC
TRBJ1-1,.,TRBV29-1,few,CSSEGLTANTEAFF,TGCAGCTCCGAGGGGCTCACGGCGAACACTGAAGCTTTCTTT
TRBJ2-1,.,TRBV6-5,.,CASSLRTTYNEQFF,TGTGCCAGCAGTCTACGGACAACCTACAATGAGCAGTTCTTC
TRBJ1-2,.,TRBV7-3,many,CASSPEPNYGYTF,TGTGCCAGCAGCCCGGAACCTAACTATGGCTACACCTTC
TRBJ2-1,TRBD2,TRBV27,.,CASSFGASGWGYNEQFF,TGTGCCAGCAGTTTCGGGGCTAGCGGTTGGGGGTACAATGAGCAGTTCTTC
TRBJ2-7,.,TRBV4-1,.,CASSQDQGGRGQYF,TGCGCCAGCAGCCAAGATCAAGGGGGGCGGGGGCAGTACTTC
TRBJ2-3,.,TRBV10-2,.,CASSESIRGLETDTQYF,TGCGCCAGCAGTGAGTCAATCCGGGGGCTCGAAACAGATACGCAGTATTTT
TRBJ1-2,TRBD1,TRBV29-1,few,CGVEGTGENYGYTF,TGCGGCGTTGAGGGGACAGGGGAGAACTATGGCTACACCTTC
TRBJ1-6,TRBD1,TRBV6-5,.,CASSYFYRGISNSPLHF,TGTGCCAGCAGTTACTTTTACAGGGGGATCTCGAATTCACCCCTCCACTTT
TRBJ2-7,TRBD1,TRBV20-1,.,CSARGLRDRTTYEQYF,TGCAGTGCTAGAGGGCTCCGGGACAGAACCACCTACGAGCAGTACTTC
TRBJ2-1,.,TRBV11-1,.,CASSTTMALGDEQFF,TGTGCCAGCAGTACGACGATGGCCCTTGGCGATGAGCAGTTCTTC
TRBJ2-5,TRBD2,TRBV5-1,few,CASSTTSGGVQGTQYF,TGCGCCAGCAGCACGACTAGCGGGGGGGTCCAGGGGACCCAGTACTTC
TRBJ1-1,.,TRBV4-1,few,CASSQGSQGKGTEAFF,TGCGCCAGCAGCCAAGGGTCTCAGGGGAAGGGAACTGAAGCTTTCTTT
TRBJ2-5,TRBD2,TRBV20-1,.,CSARDRGGRGRKETQYF,TGCAGTGCTAGAGATCGTGGGGGGAGGGGTAGGAAAGAGACCCAGTACTTC
TRBJ2-7,.,TRBV3-1,.,CASSQRVEGSYEQYF,TGTGCCAGCAGCCAAAGGGTTGAGGGCTCCTACGAGCAGTACTTC
TRBJ1-1,TRBD1,TRBV20-1,few,CSARTLDRIATEAFF,TGCAGTGCTAGAACCTTGGACAGGATCGCGACTGAAGCTTTCTTT
TRBJ1-2,.,TRBV30,.,CAWSPGDPRRDGYTF,TGTGCCTGGAGTCCCGGGGACCCCCGACGCGATGGCTACACCTTC
TRBJ2-7,TRBD1,TRBV6-5,.,CASGTAHSYEQYF,TGTGCCAGTGGGACAGCGCACTCCTACGAACAGTACTTC
TRBJ2-1,.,TRBV7-8,.,CAGSSGAGGVYEQFF,TGTGCCGGAAGCTCAGGGGCAGGGGGGGTTTATGAGCAGTTCTTC
TRBJ2-3,.,TRBV7-2,many,CASSLDGTFTDTQYF,TGTGCCAGCAGCTTAGACGGGACTTTCACAGATACGCAGTATTTT
TRBJ1-6,.,TRBV10-3,few,CAISESIRGVSPLHF,TGTGCCATCAGTGAGTCGATTAGGGGTGTATCACCCCTCCACTTT
TRBJ1-5,.,TRBV11-2,.,CASSRQAPRGNQPQHF,TGTGCCAGCAGCAGACAGGCCCCCAGAGGCAATCAGCCCCAGCATTTT
TRBJ2-3,.,TRBV20-1,.,CSARDYQHTDTQYF,TGCAGTGCAAGAGACTACCAACACACAGATACGCAGTATTTT
TRBJ2-5,.,TRBV25-1,.,CASSTGLAWGETQYF,TGTGCCAGCAGCACCGGCCTTGCGTGGGGAGAGACCCAGTACTTC
TRBJ1-1,TRBD1,TRBV5-6,.,CASSLAGQGAPAFF,TGTGCCAGCAGCTTAGCGGGACAGGGTGCTCCAGCTTTCTTT
TRBJ2-3,.,TRBV21-1,.,CASSKAAGCTDTQYF,TGTGCCAGCAGCAAAGCGGCGGGATGCACAGATACGCAGTATTTT